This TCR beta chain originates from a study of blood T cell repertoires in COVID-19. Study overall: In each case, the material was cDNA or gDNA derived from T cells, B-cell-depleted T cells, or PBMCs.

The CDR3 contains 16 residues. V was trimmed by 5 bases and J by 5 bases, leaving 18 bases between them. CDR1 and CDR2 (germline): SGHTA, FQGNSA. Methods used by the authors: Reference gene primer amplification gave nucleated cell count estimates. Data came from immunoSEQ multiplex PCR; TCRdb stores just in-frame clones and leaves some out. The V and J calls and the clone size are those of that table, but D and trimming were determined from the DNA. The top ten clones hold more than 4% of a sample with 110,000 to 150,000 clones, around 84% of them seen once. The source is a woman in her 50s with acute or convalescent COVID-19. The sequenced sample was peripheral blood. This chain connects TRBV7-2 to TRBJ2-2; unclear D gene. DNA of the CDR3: TGTGCCAGCAGCCCACCCTTCAAATCACTAACCGGGGAGCTGTTTTTT. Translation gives CASSPPFKSLTGELFF. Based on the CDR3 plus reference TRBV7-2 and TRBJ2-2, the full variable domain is GAGVSQSPSNKVTEKGKDVELRCDPISGHTALYWYRQSLGQGLEFLIYFQGNSAPDKSGLPSDRFSAERTGGSVSTLTIQRTQQEDSAVYLCASSPPFKSLTGELFFGEGSRLTVL.